These 29 T cell receptor beta chains share one sample of origin, sequenced in a study of blood T cells in healthy people across ages. A second about 6 to 12 cycle PCR used barcoded and J-beta primers. Each CDR3 protein gets one entry after TCRdb re-called the 5' RACE reads with MiXCR. Among roughly 730,000 distinct CDR3 sequences, around 50% were seen once, and the ten largest hold around 25%. Sequencing used blood. These receptors all come from a man in his forties in good health.

This rearrangement joins TRBV6-5 to TRBJ2-4; perhaps TRBD1 as D (6 bases). The J call may be faulty, since TRBJ2-7 better matches the DNA end. Germline V gene lookup returns CDR1 MNHEY and CDR2 SVGAGI. The CDR3 has 13 residues. The CDR3 reads CASRGAGVYEQYF. In DNA form, the CDR3 reads TGTGCCAGCAGGGGGGCAGGGGTCTACGAGCAGTACTTC.

The chain has TRBV18 and TRBJ2-1; unclear D gene. Germline V gene lookup returns CDR1 KGHSH and CDR2 LQKENI. The CDR3 is made up of 12 amino acids. The ends were cut back, 4 bases at V and 9 bases at J, with 10 bases in the middle. This chain's CDR3 is CASSLRTVEQFF. The CDR3 nucleotides are TGTGCCAGCTCACTTCGAACGGTTGAGCAGTTCTTC.

The genes are TRBV6-2 or TRBV6-3 and TRBJ2-5, with D unresolved. The CDR3 is 11 residues long. In germline, CDR1 is MNHEY, CDR2 SVGEGT. V was trimmed by 6 bases and J by 4 bases, leaving 6 bases between them. This CDR3 reads CASSRIETQYF. Here the CDR3 DNA reads TGTGCCAGCAGCCGGATAGAGACCCAGTACTTC.

The chain is built from TRBV25-1 and TRBJ2-1; D is unclear. V was clipped by 8 bases and J by 2 bases, with 7 bases between them. The germline gives CDR1 MGHDK, CDR2 SYGVNS. The CDR3 runs 12 residues. CDR3 residues: CASQRAYNEQFF. CDR3 nucleotides: TGTGCCAGCCAAAGGGCCTACAATGAGCAGTTCTTC.

Only a few counts were recorded for this clonotype. This rearrangement joins TRBV5-4 to TRBJ2-7; TRBD2 might be the D (5 bases). The J call could be wrong; TRBJ2-5 is a better fit for the DNA end. This CDR3 comprises 14 residues. The germline CDR1 and CDR2 sequences are SGHNT and YYREEE (reference sequence). CDR3 sequence: CASSSMEVPETQYF. The CDR3 DNA follows: TGTGCCAGCAGCTCAATGGAGGTCCCGGAGACCCAGTACTTC.

This chain joins TRBV7-2 and TRBJ2-4; 7 bases line up with TRBD2. The end of the DNA is better explained by TRBJ2-7, so the J call may be wrong. The CDR3 loop spans 15 amino acids. In germline, CDR1 is SGHTA, CDR2 FQGNSA. The CDR3 coding sequence is TGTGCCAGCAGCTTAGCGGCGGGGGAGGCCTACGAGCAGTACTTC. Encoded protein: CASSLAAGEAYEQYF.

The chain has TRBV11-2 and TRBJ2-2; 7 positions match TRBD2. The CDR3 spans 14 residues. Looked up from germline, CDR1 is SGHAT and CDR2 is FQNNGV. V lost 3 bases, J lost 3 bases, and 1 base stayed unmatched. This CDR3 is CASSFAGDTGELFF. The CDR3 bases are TGTGCCAGCAGCTTTGCGGGGGACACCGGGGAGCTGTTTTTT.

As to this clonotype: A read error may produce the germline difference seen at one junction end. V is TRBV19 and J is TRBJ2-5, with 7 positions matching TRBD1. Germline CDR1 and CDR2: LNHDA and SQIVND (reference sequence). This CDR3 region has 14 residues. The chain's CDR3 is CASSSRTGQATQYF. The CDR3 DNA is TGTGCCAGTAGTTCAAGGACAGGACAAGCGACCCAGTACTTC. The whole variable domain, remainder taken from reference TRBV19 and TRBJ2-5, is DGGITQSPKYLFRKEGQNVTLSCEQNLNHDAMYWYRQDPGQGLRLIYYSQIVNDFQKGDIAEGYSVSREKKESFPLTVTSAQKNPTAFYLCASSSRTGQATQYFGPGTRLLVL.

The V call is TRBV27, the J call TRBJ2-7; D gene uncertain. From germline, CDR1 is MNHEY and CDR2 SMNVEV (reference sequence). The V gene lost 5 bases and the J gene lost 10 bases, with 18 bases spanning the gap. The CDR3 contains 13 residues. The CDR3 region is CASSRRGSPAQYF. CDR3 DNA: TGTGCCAGCAGTCGCCGAGGTTCCCCGGCCCAGTACTTC.

The chain carries TRBV18 and TRBJ2-7, with 8 positions matching TRBD1. The CDR3 length is 15 residues. The germline CDR1 and CDR2 sequences are KGHSH and LQKENI. V lost 3 bases, J lost 1 base, and 5 bases stayed unmatched. CDR3 loop: CASSPRTGSSYEQYF. CDR3 nucleotides: TGTGCCAGCTCACCGAGGACAGGGAGTTCCTACGAGCAGTACTTC.

The chain is built from TRBV20-1 and TRBJ2-7, with 7 bases identical to TRBD2. The germline V gene encodes CDR1 DFQATT and CDR2 SNEGSKA (reference sequence). CDR3 size: 13 residues. Trimming took 6 bases from V and 2 from J; bases not matched to a gene: 7. CDR3 amino acids: CSALGGRAYEQYF. The DNA for the CDR3 is TGCAGTGCCCTGGGAGGGAGGGCCTACGAGCAGTACTTC.

This clonotype was observed once. J is TRBJ2-3 and V is TRBV10-3, with 10 bases matching TRBD2. The ends lost 2 bases at V and 2 bases at J; junction bases unmatched: 4. Germline CDR1 reads ENHRY; CDR2 reads SYGVKD. CDR3 size: 16 residues. The CDR3, as DNA: TGTGCCATCAGTGAGCTAGCGGGAGTAGCCACAGATACGCAGTATTTT. It encodes CAISELAGVATDTQYF.

The V gene is TRBV5-6, the J gene TRBJ2-7; TRBD2 matches 13 bases. V trimming: 3 bases; J trimming: 7 bases; junction bases outside the gene matches: 7. Germline CDR1 SGHDT, CDR2 YYEEEE. The CDR3 covers 15 residues. The CDR3 loop is CASSSKTSGGSEQYF. The CDR3 DNA reads as TGTGCCAGCAGCTCGAAGACTAGCGGGGGGTCGGAGCAGTACTTC.

The genes are TRBV6-5 and TRBJ2-7, with 7 positions matching TRBD1. Germline trimming cut 8 bases from V and 5 bases from J; bases unmatched to any gene: 12. The CDR3 totals 14 residues. Germline V gives CDR1 MNHEY, CDR2 SVGAGI. In nucleotides, the CDR3 is TGTGCCAGCTCCCATCGGACAGGCCTCGACGAGCAGTACTTC. This sequence encodes CASSHRTGLDEQYF.

This clonotype was picked up a small number of times. The J gene is TRBJ2-1, the V gene TRBV12-5, with D perhaps TRBD1 (6 bases). The CDR3 consists of 14 residues. V was shortened by 4 bases and J by 7 bases, with 14 bases between the two germline ends. Germline CDR1 is LGHNT and CDR2 is FRNRAP. The chain's CDR3 is CASGSGYRENEQFF. CDR3 nucleotide sequence: TGTGCTAGTGGTTCGGGATACAGGGAAAATGAGCAGTTCTTC.

This clonotype was counted a few times. The rearrangement uses TRBV20-1 and TRBJ1-4; weak D call: TRBD1 (6 bases). The V gene's germline CDR1 is DFQATT and CDR2 SNEGSKA (reference sequence). The CDR3 extends over 13 amino acids. V lost 8 bases and J lost 2, with 12 bases in between. The CDR3 sequence is CSTHRATNEKLFF. Here the CDR3 DNA reads TGCAGTACCCACAGGGCGACTAATGAAAAACTGTTTTTT.

V gene TRBV18 combines with J gene TRBJ2-7; the D is unclear. TRBJ2-5 explains the end of the DNA better; the J call may be wrong. Germline values: CDR1 KGHSH, CDR2 LQKENI. The CDR3 is 13 residues long. CDR3 protein: CASSPPIDETQYF. The CDR3 bases are TGTGCCAGCTCACCACCGATCGACGAGACCCAGTACTTC.

This chain links TRBV12-3 or TRBV12-4 with TRBJ2-5; D uncertain. Trimming took off 4 bases at V and 3 bases at J, with 12 bases between the two ends. The CDR3 length is 14 residues. The DNA for the CDR3 is TGTGCCAGCAGTTCGCGAAATGGGGAAGAGACCCAGTACTTC. This encodes CASSSRNGEETQYF.

This clonotype is a singleton in its sample. This chain uses TRBV20-1 with TRBJ2-7, with 11 bases matching TRBD2. CDR1 is DFQATT and CDR2 is SNEGSKA in the germline V gene (reference sequence). The CDR3 contains 19 residues. V lost 3 bases, J lost 0 bases, and 16 bases stayed unmatched. The CDR3 DNA is TGCAGTGCTAGCCCAATCTCACCAACTAGCGGGGGTAGCTCCTACGAGCAGTACTTC. Translation gives CSASPISPTSGGSSYEQYF.

The chain carries TRBV5-1 and TRBJ2-7; a possible D gene is TRBD2 (5 bases). The J call is in doubt because the DNA end fits TRBJ2-4 better. The CDR3 spans 13 residues. CDR1 and CDR2 (germline): SGHRS, YFSETQ. CDR3: CASSIVGENIQYF. CDR3 nucleotide sequence: TGCGCCAGCAGTATAGTCGGGGAGAACATTCAGTACTTC.

The rearrangement links TRBV5-4 to TRBJ2-7; D is undetermined. The ends were cut back, 4 bases at V and 5 bases at J, with 7 bases in the middle. This CDR3 has 11 residues. Germline lookup yields CDR1 SGHNT and CDR2 YYREEE (reference sequence). The CDR3 DNA is TGTGCCAGCAGCGGGTCCGACGAGCAGTACTTC. Protein product: CASSGSDEQYF.

This clonotype was detected ten times or more. One end of the junction is discordant with germline, which a read error may explain. The rearrangement links TRBV20-1 to TRBJ2-1; 13 bases line up with TRBD2. Germline loops: CDR1 DFQATT, CDR2 SNEGSKA (reference sequence). The CDR3 totals 16 residues. In DNA form, the CDR3 reads TGCAGTGCCAGAGCAACGGGGACTAGCGGGAACTGTGAGCAGTTCTTC. Translation: CSARATGTSGNCEQFF.

DNA for the CDR3: TGTGCCATTGGAGCGGGGGACACCGGGGAGCTGTTTTTT. Translated: CAIGAGDTGELFF. The V and J genes are TRBV10-3 and TRBJ2-2, with 8 bases fitting TRBD2. The CDR3 sequence is 13 residues long. Germline V gene lookup returns CDR1 ENHRY and CDR2 SYGVKD. V dropped 9 bases and J dropped 3; count of bases not matched to a gene: 3.

This clonotype was recorded a few times. The chain combines TRBV7-2 with TRBJ2-4, with 12 bases lining up with TRBD2. The germline CDR1 and CDR2 sequences are SGHTA and FQGNSA. The CDR3 sequence is 14 residues long. V shed 5 bases, J shed 8 bases, and the junction held 4 bases outside the gene matches. CDR3 loop: CASSQTSGSDIQYF. DNA of the CDR3: TGTGCCAGCAGCCAGACTAGCGGGAGTGACATTCAGTACTTC.

The rearrangement links TRBV18 to TRBJ2-7; D gene uncertain. The V and J ends lost 1 base and 5 bases respectively, with 12 bases between them. The CDR3 runs to 14 residues. The germline V gene encodes CDR1 KGHSH and CDR2 LQKENI. CDR3 DNA: TGTGCCAGCTCACCACTAGATGGGCAAAACGAGCAGTACTTC. Amino acids: CASSPLDGQNEQYF.

CDR3 sequence (DNA): TGTGCCAGCAGTTTGACTAGCGGGAGGCCCCAGGAGTACTTC. The encoded protein is CASSLTSGRPQEYF. The chain links TRBV6-2 or TRBV6-3 to TRBJ2-5, with 13 bases fitting TRBD2. Germline CDR1 reads MNHEY; CDR2 reads SVGEGT. V lost 4 bases and J lost 12; bases outside the gene matches: 8. This CDR3 comprises 14 residues.

The V gene is TRBV20-1, the J gene TRBJ1-2; D not resolved. Trimming shortened V by 0 bases and J by 5 bases, and 13 bases separated the two germline ends. The germline gives CDR1 DFQATT, CDR2 SNEGSKA (reference sequence). The CDR3 runs 14 residues. The CDR3 nucleotides are TGCAGTGCTAGAGATACGGGGATTTGGTATGGCTACACCTTC. It translates to CSARDTGIWYGYTF.

The chain has TRBV6-1 and TRBJ1-5; tentatively, D is TRBD1 (5 bases). This CDR3 has 15 amino acids. V shed 1 base and J shed 7 bases, with 14 bases lying between them. From germline, CDR1 is MNHNS and CDR2 SASEGT. CDR3 sequence (DNA): TGTGCCAGCAGTGAAGGGGGAGGGGTCGGGCAGCCCCAGCATTTT. This encodes CASSEGGGVGQPQHF.

This chain uses TRBV7-2 with TRBJ2-7; the D gene is possibly TRBD2 (5 bases). CDR1 and CDR2 (germline): SGHTA, FQGNSA. Trimming removed 2 bases from V and 6 bases from J, with 14 bases in between. CDR3 size: 14 residues. The CDR3: CASSLNKGAGEQYF. The DNA for the CDR3 is TGTGCCAGCAGCTTAAATAAGGGTGCGGGCGAGCAGTACTTC.